This T cell receptor beta chain was recovered during a study of blood T cell repertoires in COVID-19. About the study: T cells, B-cell-depleted T cells, or PBMCs supplied cDNA or gDNA.

The CDR3 runs 14 residues. CDR1 and CDR2 from the germline V gene are SGHRS and YFSETQ. Trimming left V 2 bases short and J 0 bases short, with 7 bases between. Sequencing used immunoSEQ multiplex PCR; TCRdb keeps in-frame clones, though not all of them. The table records approximately 180,000 clones, around 90% of them present only once. In its sample, this clone was seen once. Input material: peripheral blood. The rearrangement links TRBV5-1 to TRBJ2-3; D unclear. This TCR came from a human donor in a cohort sampled during active COVID-19. CDR3 loop: CASSFLSSTDTQYF. The CDR3 DNA sequence: TGCGCCAGCAGCTTTTTATCGAGCACAGATACGCAGTATTTT.